Shown below are 15 T cell receptor beta chains from a single sample sequenced in a study of T cell responses to AZD1222 COVID-19 vaccine. Data came from immunoSEQ multiplex PCR; TCRdb stores just in-frame clones and leaves some out. This table has approximately 190,000 clones, 90% to 95% appearing once. The specimen comprised peripheral blood, sampled on day 0 of AZD1222 vaccination. These receptors all stem from an adult in good health.

This sequence joins TRBV7-9 and TRBJ2-1, with 8 bases aligning to TRBD1. J gave up 2 bases and V 5 bases, and 8 bases lay outside the gene matches. Germline V gives CDR1 SEHNR, CDR2 FQNEAQ (reference sequence). This CDR3 comprises 16 residues. CDR3 sequence (DNA): TGTGCCAGCAGCCCTCACAGGGGGATGACCTACAATGAGCAGTTCTTC. Translated: CASSPHRGMTYNEQFF.

The chain is built from TRBV9 and TRBJ2-1; D remains unclear. Trimming shortened V by 0 bases and J by 0 bases, and 7 bases separated the two germline ends. The CDR3 is 15 residues long. Germline-derived CDR1 and CDR2 are SGDLS and YYNGEE. The DNA of the CDR3 is TGTGCCAGCAGCGTAGCGGAGAGCTCCTACAATGAGCAGTTCTTC. Its protein is CASSVAESSYNEQFF.

This sequence joins TRBV19 and TRBJ2-1; a weak D match, TRBD2 (6 bases). Germline loops: CDR1 LNHDA, CDR2 SQIVND (reference sequence). Trimming removed 4 bases at V and 0 bases at J, with 10 bases between. The length of the CDR3 is 15 residues. The CDR3 region is CASSTREISYNEQFF. The CDR3 nucleotides are TGTGCCAGTAGTACCCGGGAGATCTCCTACAATGAGCAGTTCTTC.

Only one count was recorded for this clone. The V call is TRBV5-6, the J call TRBJ2-7, with a weak D call TRBD1 (6 bases). This CDR3 spans 14 amino acids. Per germline, CDR1 SGHDT and CDR2 YYEEEE. V was cut by 4 bases and J by 2 bases, with 13 bases left in between. Here the CDR3 reads CASSTQQGAYEQYF. The CDR3 region has the DNA TGTGCCAGCAGCACCCAACAGGGAGCCTACGAGCAGTACTTC.

The V and J genes are TRBV9 and TRBJ2-3; TRBD2 matches at 9 bases. V lost 4 bases, J lost 4 bases, and 10 bases stayed unmatched. Germline loops: CDR1 SGDLS, CDR2 YYNGEE. The CDR3 loop spans 16 amino acids. The chain's CDR3 is CASSTYSGRFSDTQYF. CDR3 in DNA: TGTGCCAGCAGCACCTATAGCGGGAGATTCTCAGATACGCAGTATTTT. The entire variable domain, with the rest obtained from reference TRBV9 and TRBJ2-3, is as follows: DSGVTQTPKHLITATGQRVTLRCSPRSGDLSVYWYQQSLDQGLQFLIQYYNGEERAKGNILERFSAQQFPDLHSELNLSSLELGDSALYFCASSTYSGRFSDTQYFGPGTRLTVL.

The rearrangement joins TRBV28 to TRBJ1-3, with 7 bases fitting TRBD1. Germline-derived CDR1 and CDR2 are MDHEN and SYDVKM. The CDR3 length is 11 residues. Trimming took 11 bases from V and 8 from J; bases not matched to a gene: 6. The CDR3 region is CAADRVDTIYF. The CDR3 DNA reads as TGTGCCGCCGACAGGGTAGACACCATATATTTT.

V is TRBV28 and J is TRBJ2-7, with D possibly TRBD2 on 5 matching bases. V lost 6 bases and J lost 3, with 12 bases in between. The CDR3 runs to 13 residues. Germline V gene data show CDR1 as MDHEN and CDR2 as SYDVKM. The CDR3, as DNA: TGTGCCAGCAGCCCCACCGGGGACTACGAGCAGTACTTC. Translation gives CASSPTGDYEQYF.

In nucleotides, the CDR3 is TGTGCCAGCAGTTACTCGGACGGCTACGAGCAGTACTTC. Amino acid sequence: CASSYSDGYEQYF. This chain joins TRBV6-5 and TRBJ2-7; D is undetermined. The CDR3 runs to 13 residues. Germline-derived CDR1 and CDR2 are MNHEY and SVGAGI. V dropped 0 bases and J dropped 3 bases, with 6 bases sitting between them.

The table lists this clone with a count of one. V gene TRBV7-9 combines with J gene TRBJ2-1; 8 bases agree with TRBD2. The length of the CDR3 is 18 residues. V shed 2 bases and J 7 bases; nucleotides not matched to a gene: 16. Germline V gene sequence: CDR1 SEHNR, CDR2 FQNEAQ (reference sequence). The CDR3 DNA follows: TGTGCCAGCAGCTTACAGTCCAGCGGGAGTAGGGCGGATAATGAGCAGTTCTTC. It encodes CASSLQSSGSRADNEQFF.

The rearrangement uses TRBV12-3 or TRBV12-4 and TRBJ2-6; no definite D call. Trimming left V 7 bases short and J 0 bases short, with 4 bases between. This CDR3 comprises 13 residues. In nucleotides, the CDR3 is TGTGCCAGCAAAGTCTCTGGGGCCAACGTCCTGACTTTC. This encodes CASKVSGANVLTF.

V and J are TRBV27 and TRBJ2-3; either TRBD1 or TRBD2 may supply D (5 bases each). The CDR3 length is 15 residues. V dropped 6 bases and J dropped 9 bases, with 22 bases sitting between them. Germline V gene sequence: CDR1 MNHEY, CDR2 SMNVEV (reference sequence). CDR3 sequence reads: CASSLSSGTHVTQYF. The CDR3 DNA follows: TGTGCCAGCAGCCTCTCTAGTGGGACCCATGTAACGCAGTATTTT.

This sequence joins TRBV7-8 and TRBJ2-1; 10 bases fit TRBD1. The V gene end was trimmed by 5 bases and the J gene end by 6 bases; junction bases not matched to a gene: 7. CDR1 is SGHVS and CDR2 is FQNEAQ in the germline V gene. The CDR3 sequence is 15 residues long. The CDR3 sequence is CASSPRDRGINEQFF. The CDR3, as DNA: TGTGCCAGCAGCCCGCGGGACAGGGGTATCAATGAGCAGTTCTTC.

The chain is built from TRBV29-1 and TRBJ1-2; 7 bases are shared with TRBD1. CDR3 size: 13 residues. V lost 6 bases, J lost 6 bases, and 10 bases stayed unmatched. Germline V CDR1 and CDR2: SQVTM, ANQGSEA. The CDR3 is CSVHRGARNGYTF. The CDR3 DNA is TGCAGCGTACACAGGGGCGCGAGGAATGGCTACACCTTC. Based on the CDR3 plus reference TRBV29-1 and TRBJ1-2, the full variable domain is SAVISQKPSRDICQRGTSLTIQCQVDSQVTMMFWYRQQPGQSLTLIATANQGSEATYESGFVIDKFPISRPNLTFSTLTVSNMSPEDSSIYLCSVHRGARNGYTFGSGTRLTVV.

This chain links TRBV28 with TRBJ1-4, with D perhaps matching TRBD1 (6 bases). V lost 4 bases to trimming and J lost 1 base, with 10 bases between them. The CDR3 has 15 amino acids. Germline CDR1 and CDR2: MDHEN and SYDVKM. CDR3 in DNA: TGTGCCAGCAGTTATACAGGGAGAACTAATGAAAAACTGTTTTTT. Its protein product is CASSYTGRTNEKLFF.

The chain couples TRBV2 to TRBJ2-4; a possible D gene is TRBD2 (5 bases). The CDR3 spans 15 residues. Trimming left V 1 base short and J 7 bases short, with 14 bases between. Germline CDR1 SNHLY, CDR2 FYNNEI. The CDR3 nucleotides read TGTGCCAGCAGTGAAGAGTCGGTGGGAGTGAACATTCAGTACTTC. It is translated as CASSEESVGVNIQYF.